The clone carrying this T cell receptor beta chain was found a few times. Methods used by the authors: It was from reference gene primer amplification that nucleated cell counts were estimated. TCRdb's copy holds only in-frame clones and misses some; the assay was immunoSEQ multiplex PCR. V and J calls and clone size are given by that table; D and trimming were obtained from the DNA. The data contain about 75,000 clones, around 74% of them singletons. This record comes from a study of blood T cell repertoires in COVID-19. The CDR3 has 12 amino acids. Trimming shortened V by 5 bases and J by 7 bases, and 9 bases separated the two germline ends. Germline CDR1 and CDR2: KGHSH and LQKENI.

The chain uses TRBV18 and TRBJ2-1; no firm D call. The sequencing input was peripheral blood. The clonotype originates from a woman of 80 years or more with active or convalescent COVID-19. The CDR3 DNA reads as TGTGCCAGCTCAACAGACGTGAATGAGCAGTTCTTC. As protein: CASSTDVNEQFF.